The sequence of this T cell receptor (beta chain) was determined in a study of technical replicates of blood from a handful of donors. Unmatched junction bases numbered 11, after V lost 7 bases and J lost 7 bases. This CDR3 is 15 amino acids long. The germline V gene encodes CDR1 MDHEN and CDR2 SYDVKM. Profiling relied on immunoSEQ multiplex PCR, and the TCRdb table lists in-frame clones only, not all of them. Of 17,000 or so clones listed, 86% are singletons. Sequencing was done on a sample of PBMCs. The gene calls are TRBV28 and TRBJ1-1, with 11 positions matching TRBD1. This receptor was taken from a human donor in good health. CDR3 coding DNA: TGTGCCAGCACCCTCCGGACAGGGGGCGTCGGTGAAGCTTTCTTT. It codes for CASTLRTGGVGEAFF.